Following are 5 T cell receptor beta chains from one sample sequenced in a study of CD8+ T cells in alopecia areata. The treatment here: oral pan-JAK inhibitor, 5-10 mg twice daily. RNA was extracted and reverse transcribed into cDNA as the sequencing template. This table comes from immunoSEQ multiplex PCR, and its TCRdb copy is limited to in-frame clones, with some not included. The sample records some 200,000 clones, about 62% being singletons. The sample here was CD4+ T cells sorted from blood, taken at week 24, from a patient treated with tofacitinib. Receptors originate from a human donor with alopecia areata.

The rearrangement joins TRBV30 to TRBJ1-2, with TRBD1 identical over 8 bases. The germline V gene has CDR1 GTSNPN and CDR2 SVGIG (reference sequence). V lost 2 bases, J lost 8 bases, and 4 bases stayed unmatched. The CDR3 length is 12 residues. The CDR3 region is CAWSLTGGGYTF. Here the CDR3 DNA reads TGTGCCTGGAGTCTTACAGGGGGAGGCTACACCTTC. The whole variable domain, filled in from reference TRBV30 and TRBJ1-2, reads SQTIHQWPATLVQPVGSPLSLECTVEGTSNPNLYWYRQAAGRGLQLLFYSVGIGQISSEVPQNLSASRPQDRQFILSSKKLLLSDSGFYLCAWSLTGGGYTFGSGTRLTVV.

The DNA for the CDR3 is TGTGCCATCAGCGACGCGGGGAGGGGGCGAACAGATACGCAGTATTTT. It yields the protein CAISDAGRGRTDTQYF. The chain uses TRBV10-3 and TRBJ2-3; either TRBD1 or TRBD2 may supply D (7 bases each). The CDR3 is made up of 16 amino acids. Germline loops: CDR1 ENHRY, CDR2 SYGVKD. Trimming removed 6 bases at V and 3 bases at J, with 19 bases between.

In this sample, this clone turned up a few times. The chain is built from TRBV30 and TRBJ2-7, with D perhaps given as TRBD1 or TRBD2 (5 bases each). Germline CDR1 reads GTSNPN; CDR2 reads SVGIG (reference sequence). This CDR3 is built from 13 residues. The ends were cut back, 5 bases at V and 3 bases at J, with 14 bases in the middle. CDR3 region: CAWGRDLFYEQYF. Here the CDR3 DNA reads TGTGCCTGGGGCCGGGACCTATTCTACGAGCAGTACTTC.

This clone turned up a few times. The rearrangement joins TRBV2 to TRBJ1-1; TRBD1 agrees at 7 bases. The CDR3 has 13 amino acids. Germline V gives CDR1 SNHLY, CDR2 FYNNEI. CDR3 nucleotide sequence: TGTGCAGGGGGCAAGGGACTGAACACTGAAGCTTTCTTT. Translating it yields CAGGKGLNTEAFF.

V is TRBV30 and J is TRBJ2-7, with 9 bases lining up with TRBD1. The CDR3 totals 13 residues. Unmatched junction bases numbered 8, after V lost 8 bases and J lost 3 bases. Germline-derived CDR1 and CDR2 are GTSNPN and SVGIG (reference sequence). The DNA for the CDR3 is TGTGCCCTGAACTACAGGGGGCTCTACGAGCAGTACTTC. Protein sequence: CALNYRGLYEQYF.